The clone carrying this TCR beta chain was picked up one time. Its antigen remains unidentified. This sample is part of a study of chemoradiotherapy in HPV16-positive cancers. Study information: Functional T-cell assays on a couple of HPV16-positive patients' cells defined candidate HPV-specific clones and common TCR motifs. Study-level results: Only a couple of HPV16-positive patients supplied the functional HPV-specificity definition. HPV-responsive T-cell expansion during chemoradiotherapy was linked to improved recurrence-free survival in HPV16-positive patients.

The length of the CDR3 is 12 residues. In germline, CDR1 is PRHDT, CDR2 FYEKMQ (reference sequence). Deletions cut 5 bases from V and 14 bases from J, with 17 bases between. Some clones are missing from TCRdb's copy, which holds only in-frame ones; the method was immunoSEQ multiplex PCR. The profile shows roughly 25,000 clones, roughly nine tenths of them singletons. The starting material was blood, obtained from a patient who underwent chemoradiotherapy. The receptor's source is a human donor with HPV-associated anogenital cancer. The V call is TRBV13, the J call TRBJ2-3, with D perhaps assigned TRBD1 or TRBD2 (5 bases each). DNA of the CDR3: TGTGCCAGCAGCCCGGGGCCAGGTGAAGTGTATTTT. Its translation: CASSPGPGEVYF.